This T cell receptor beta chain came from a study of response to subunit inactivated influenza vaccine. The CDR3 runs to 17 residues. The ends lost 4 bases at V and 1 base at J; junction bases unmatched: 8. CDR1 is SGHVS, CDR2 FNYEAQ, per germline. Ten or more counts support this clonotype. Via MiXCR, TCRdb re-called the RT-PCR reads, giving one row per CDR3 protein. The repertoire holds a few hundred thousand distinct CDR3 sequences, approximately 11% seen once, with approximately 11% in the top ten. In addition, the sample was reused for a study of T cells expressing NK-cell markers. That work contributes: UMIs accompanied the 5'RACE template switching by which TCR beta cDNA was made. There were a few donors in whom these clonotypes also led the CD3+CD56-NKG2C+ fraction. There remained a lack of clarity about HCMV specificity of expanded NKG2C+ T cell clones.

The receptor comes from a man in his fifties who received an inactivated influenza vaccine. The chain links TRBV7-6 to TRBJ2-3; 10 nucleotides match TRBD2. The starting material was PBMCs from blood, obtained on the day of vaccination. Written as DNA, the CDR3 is TGTGCCAGCAGCTCAGCGGGAGGGATCACTCGCACAGATACGCAGTATTTT. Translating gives CASSSAGGITRTDTQYF.